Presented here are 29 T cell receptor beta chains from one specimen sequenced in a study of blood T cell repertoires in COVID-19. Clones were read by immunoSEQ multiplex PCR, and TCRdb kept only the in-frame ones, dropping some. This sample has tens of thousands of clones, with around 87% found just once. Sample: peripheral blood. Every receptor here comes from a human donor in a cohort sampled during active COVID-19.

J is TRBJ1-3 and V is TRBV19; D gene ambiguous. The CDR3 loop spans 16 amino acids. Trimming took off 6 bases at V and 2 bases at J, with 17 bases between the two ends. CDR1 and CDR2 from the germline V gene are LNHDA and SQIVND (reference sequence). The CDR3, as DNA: TGTGCCAGTAGGATCCCCGTCGACACTCCTGGAAACACCATATATTTT. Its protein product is CASRIPVDTPGNTIYF.

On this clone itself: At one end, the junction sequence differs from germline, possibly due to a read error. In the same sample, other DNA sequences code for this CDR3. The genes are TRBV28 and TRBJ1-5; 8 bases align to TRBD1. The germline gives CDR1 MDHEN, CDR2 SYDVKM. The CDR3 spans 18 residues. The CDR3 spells CASSLPLEDRAGAQPQHF. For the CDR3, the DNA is TGTGCCAGCAGTTTACCCCTTGAGGACAGGGCTGGGGCTCAGCCTCAGCATTTT.

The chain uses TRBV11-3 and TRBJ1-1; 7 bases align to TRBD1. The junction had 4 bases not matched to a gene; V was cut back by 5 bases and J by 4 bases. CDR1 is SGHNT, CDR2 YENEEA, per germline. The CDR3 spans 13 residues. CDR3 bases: TGTGCCAGCAGCCCCAGGGGGTCCACTGAAGCTTTCTTT. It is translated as CASSPRGSTEAFF.

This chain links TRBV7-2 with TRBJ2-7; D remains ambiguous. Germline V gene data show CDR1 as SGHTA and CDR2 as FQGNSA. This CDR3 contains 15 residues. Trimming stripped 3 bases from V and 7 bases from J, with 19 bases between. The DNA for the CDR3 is TGTGCCAGCAGCTTCTTAGCCGATCCGCATAGGGAGCAGTACTTC. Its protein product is CASSFLADPHREQYF.

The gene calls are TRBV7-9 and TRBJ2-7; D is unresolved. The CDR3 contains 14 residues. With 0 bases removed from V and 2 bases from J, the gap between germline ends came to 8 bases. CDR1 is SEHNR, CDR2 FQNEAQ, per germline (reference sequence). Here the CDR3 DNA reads TGTGCCAGCAGCTTAGCGCTCTTAGCCTACGAGCAGTACTTC. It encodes CASSLALLAYEQYF.

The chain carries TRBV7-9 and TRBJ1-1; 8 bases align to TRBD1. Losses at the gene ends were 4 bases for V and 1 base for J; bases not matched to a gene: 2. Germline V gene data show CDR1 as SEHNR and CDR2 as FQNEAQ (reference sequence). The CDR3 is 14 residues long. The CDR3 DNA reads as TGTGCCAGCAGCTGGGGACAGGAGAACACTGAAGCTTTCTTT. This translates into CASSWGQENTEAFF.

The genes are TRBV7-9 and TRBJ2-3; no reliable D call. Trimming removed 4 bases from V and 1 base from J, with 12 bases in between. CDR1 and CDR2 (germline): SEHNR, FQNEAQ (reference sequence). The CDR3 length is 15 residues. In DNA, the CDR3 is TGTGCCAGCAGCTCCGACATCTGGGGCACAGATACGCAGTATTTT. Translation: CASSSDIWGTDTQYF.

The CDR3 DNA sequence: TGTGCCAGCAGCTTAGTTTTACAGGAGCAGTTCTTC. Its protein product is CASSLVLQEQFF. V and J are TRBV7-6 and TRBJ2-1; D not resolved. CDR3 length: 12 residues. V shed 1 base and J shed 10 bases, with 8 bases lying between them. CDR1 is SGHVS and CDR2 is FNYEAQ in the germline V gene.

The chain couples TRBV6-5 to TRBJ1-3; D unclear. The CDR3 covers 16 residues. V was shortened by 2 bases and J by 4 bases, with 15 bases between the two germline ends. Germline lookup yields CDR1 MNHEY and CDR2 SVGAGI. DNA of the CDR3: TGTGCCAGCAGTTACGAGCGTCCGGGAGCGGGAAACACCATATATTTT. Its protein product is CASSYERPGAGNTIYF.

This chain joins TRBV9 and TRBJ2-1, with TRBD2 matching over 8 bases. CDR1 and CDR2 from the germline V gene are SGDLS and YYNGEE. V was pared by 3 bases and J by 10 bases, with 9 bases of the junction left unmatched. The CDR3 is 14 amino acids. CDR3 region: CASSGGGRHGEQFF. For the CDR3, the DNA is TGTGCCAGCAGCGGCGGGGGGAGGCATGGGGAGCAGTTCTTC.

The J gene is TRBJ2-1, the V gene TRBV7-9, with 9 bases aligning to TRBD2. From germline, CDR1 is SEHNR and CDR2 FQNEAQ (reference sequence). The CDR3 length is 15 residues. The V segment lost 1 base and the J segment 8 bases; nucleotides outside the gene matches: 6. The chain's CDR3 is CASSLGAGGLDEQFF. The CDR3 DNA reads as TGTGCCAGCAGCTTAGGGGCGGGAGGGTTGGATGAGCAGTTCTTC.

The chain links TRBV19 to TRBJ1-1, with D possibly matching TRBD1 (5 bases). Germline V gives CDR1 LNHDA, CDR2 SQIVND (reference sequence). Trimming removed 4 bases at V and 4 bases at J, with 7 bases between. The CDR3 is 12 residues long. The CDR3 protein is CASSTGSTEAFF. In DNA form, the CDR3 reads TGTGCCAGTAGTACAGGGTCCACTGAAGCTTTCTTT.

CDR3 sequence reads: CAWSGQLVKIYEQYF. In DNA form, the CDR3 reads TGTGCCTGGAGTGGCCAACTAGTTAAGATCTACGAGCAGTACTTC. The chain is built from TRBV30 and TRBJ2-7; the D gene is possibly TRBD2 (5 bases). CDR3 length equals 15 residues. Germline values: CDR1 GTSNPN, CDR2 SVGIG (reference sequence). V shed 1 base and J shed 3 bases, with 16 bases lying between them.

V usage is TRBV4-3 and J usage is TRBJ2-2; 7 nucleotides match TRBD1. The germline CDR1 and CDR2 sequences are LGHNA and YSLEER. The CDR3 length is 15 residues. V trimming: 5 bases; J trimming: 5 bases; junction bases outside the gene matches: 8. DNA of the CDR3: TGCGCCAGCAGCAGTCGGGACAGTTGGACCGGGGAGCTGTTTTTT. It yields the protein CASSSRDSWTGELFF.

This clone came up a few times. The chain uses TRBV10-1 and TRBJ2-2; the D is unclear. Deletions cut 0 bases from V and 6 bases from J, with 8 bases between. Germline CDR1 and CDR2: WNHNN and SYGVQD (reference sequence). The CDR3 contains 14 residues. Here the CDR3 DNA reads TGCGCCAGCAGTGAGTCCTTAGTGGCCGGGGAGCTGTTTTTT. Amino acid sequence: CASSESLVAGELFF.

CDR3 region: CASKPLDRASYEQYF. The CDR3 DNA reads TGTGCCAGCAAACCCCTGGACAGGGCTTCCTACGAGCAGTACTTC. The rearrangement joins TRBV7-9 to TRBJ2-7, with 8 bases that match TRBD1. J was trimmed by 1 base and V by 7 bases; bases with no gene match: 9. Germline values: CDR1 SEHNR, CDR2 FQNEAQ (reference sequence). The CDR3 has 15 amino acids.

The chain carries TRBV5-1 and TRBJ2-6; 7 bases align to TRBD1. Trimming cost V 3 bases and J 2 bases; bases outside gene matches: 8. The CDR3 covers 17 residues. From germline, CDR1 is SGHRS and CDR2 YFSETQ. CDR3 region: CASSWTAQGAGANVLTF. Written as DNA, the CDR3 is TGCGCCAGCAGCTGGACCGCCCAGGGGGCTGGGGCCAACGTCCTGACTTTC.

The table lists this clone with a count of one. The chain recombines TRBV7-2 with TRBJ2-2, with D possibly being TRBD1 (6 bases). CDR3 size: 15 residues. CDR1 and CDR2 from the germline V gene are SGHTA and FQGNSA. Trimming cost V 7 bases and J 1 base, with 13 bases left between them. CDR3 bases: TGTGCCAGCAAGAGTCTAGGGGGGAACACCGGGGAGCTGTTTTTT. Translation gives CASKSLGGNTGELFF.

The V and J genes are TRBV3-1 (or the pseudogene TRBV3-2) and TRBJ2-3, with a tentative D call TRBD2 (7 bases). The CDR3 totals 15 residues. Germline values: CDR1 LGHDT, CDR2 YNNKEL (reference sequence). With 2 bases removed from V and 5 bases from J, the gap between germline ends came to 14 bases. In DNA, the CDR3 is TGTGCCAGCAGCCAAAGAGGGGGGGCGGAAGATACGCAGTATTTT. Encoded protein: CASSQRGGAEDTQYF.

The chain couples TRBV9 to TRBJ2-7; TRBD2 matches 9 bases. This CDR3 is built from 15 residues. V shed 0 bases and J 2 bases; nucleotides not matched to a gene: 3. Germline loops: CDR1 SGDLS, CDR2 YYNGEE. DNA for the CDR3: TGTGCCAGCAGCGTAGTAGCGGGGGCGACCTACGAGCAGTACTTC. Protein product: CASSVVAGATYEQYF.

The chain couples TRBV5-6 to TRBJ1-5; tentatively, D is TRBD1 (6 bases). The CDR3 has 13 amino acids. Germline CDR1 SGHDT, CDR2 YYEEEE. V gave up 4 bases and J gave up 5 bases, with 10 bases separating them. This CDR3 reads CASSADRYQPQHF. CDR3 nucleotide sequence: TGTGCCAGCAGCGCGGACAGATATCAGCCCCAGCATTTT.

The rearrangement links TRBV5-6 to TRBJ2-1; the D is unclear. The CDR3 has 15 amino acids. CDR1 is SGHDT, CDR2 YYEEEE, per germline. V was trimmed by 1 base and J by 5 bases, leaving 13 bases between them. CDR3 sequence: CASSLIPGRDNEQFF. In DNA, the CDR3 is TGTGCCAGCAGCTTGATTCCAGGCCGAGACAATGAGCAGTTCTTC.

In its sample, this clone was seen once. CDR3 bases: TGTGCCACCAGTGACTTCCCGGGGGGGGAGCTGTTTTTT. Protein sequence: CATSDFPGGELFF. V and J are TRBV24-1 and TRBJ2-2, with D possibly TRBD2 on 5 matching bases. Germline V lookup: CDR1 KGHDR, CDR2 SFDVKD. The CDR3 runs to 13 residues. V lost 4 bases to trimming and J lost 8 bases, with 10 bases between them.

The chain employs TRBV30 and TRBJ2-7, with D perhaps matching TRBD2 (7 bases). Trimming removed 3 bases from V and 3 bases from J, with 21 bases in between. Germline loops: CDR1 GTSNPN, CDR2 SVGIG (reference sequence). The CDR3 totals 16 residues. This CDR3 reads CAWRKGGGGGYYEQYF. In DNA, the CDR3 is TGTGCCTGGAGAAAAGGAGGGGGAGGGGGGTACTACGAGCAGTACTTC.

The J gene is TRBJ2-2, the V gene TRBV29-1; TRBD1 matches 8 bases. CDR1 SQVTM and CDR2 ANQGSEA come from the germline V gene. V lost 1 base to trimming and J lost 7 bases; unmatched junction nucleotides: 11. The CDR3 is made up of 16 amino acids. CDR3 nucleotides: TGCAGCGTTGAAGCCGCCAGGGGGCAATTTCACGGGGAGCTGTTTTTT. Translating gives CSVEAARGQFHGELFF.

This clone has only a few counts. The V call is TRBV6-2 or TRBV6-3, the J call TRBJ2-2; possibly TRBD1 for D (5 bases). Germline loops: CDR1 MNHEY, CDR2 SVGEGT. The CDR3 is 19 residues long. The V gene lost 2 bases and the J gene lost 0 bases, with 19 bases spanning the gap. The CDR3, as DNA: TGTGCCAGCAGTTACGGGTGGGGCGGTGAGTTCGCGAACACCGGGGAGCTGTTTTTT. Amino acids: CASSYGWGGEFANTGELFF.

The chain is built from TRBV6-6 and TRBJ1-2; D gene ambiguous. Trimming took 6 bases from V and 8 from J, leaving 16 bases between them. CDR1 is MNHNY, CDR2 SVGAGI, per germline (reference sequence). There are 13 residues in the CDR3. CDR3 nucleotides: TGTGCCAGCAGAGGTTCAGGTTCTCGCGGCTACACCTTC. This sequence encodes CASRGSGSRGYTF.

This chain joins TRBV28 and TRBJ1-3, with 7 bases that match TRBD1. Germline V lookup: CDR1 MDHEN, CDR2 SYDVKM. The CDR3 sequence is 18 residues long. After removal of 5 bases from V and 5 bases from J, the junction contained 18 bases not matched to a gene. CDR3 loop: CASSPPPSLRQGRNTIYF. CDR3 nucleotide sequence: TGTGCCAGCAGTCCCCCCCCATCCCTTCGACAGGGTCGAAACACCATATATTTT.

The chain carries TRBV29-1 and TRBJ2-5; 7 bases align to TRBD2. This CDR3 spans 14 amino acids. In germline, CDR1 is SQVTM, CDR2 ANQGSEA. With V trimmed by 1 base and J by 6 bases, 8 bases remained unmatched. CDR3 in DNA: TGCAGCGTTGAAGTTGGGCTAGCGGTGCAGACCCAGTACTTC. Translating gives CSVEVGLAVQTQYF. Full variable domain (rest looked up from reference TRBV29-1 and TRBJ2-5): SAVISQKPSRDICQRGTSLTIQCQVDSQVTMMFWYRQQPGQSLTLIATANQGSEATYESGFVIDKFPISRPNLTFSTLTVSNMSPEDSSIYLCSVEVGLAVQTQYFGPGTRLLVL.